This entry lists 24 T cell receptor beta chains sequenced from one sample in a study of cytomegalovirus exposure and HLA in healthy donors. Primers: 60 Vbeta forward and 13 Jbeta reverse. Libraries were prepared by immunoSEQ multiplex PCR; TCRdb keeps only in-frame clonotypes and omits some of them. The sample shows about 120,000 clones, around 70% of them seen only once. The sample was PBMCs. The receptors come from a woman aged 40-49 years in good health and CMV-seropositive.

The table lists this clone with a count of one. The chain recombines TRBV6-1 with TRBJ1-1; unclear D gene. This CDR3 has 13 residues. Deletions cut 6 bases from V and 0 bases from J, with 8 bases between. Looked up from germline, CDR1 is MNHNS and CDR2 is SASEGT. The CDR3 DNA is TGTGCCAGCAGGTACATGATGAACACTGAAGCTTTCTTT. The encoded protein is CASRYMMNTEAFF.

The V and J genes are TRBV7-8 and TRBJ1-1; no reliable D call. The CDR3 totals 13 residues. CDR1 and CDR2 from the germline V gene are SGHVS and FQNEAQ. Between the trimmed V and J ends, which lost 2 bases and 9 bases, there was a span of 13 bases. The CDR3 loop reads CASSLWTLGKAFF. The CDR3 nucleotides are TGTGCCAGCAGCTTATGGACCCTCGGGAAAGCTTTCTTT.

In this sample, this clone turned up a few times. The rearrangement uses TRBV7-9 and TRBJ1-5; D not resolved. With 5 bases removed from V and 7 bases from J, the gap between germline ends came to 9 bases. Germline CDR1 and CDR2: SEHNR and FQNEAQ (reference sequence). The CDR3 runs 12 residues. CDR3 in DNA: TGTGCCAGCAGCCTGGTGAGCCAGCCCCAGCATTTT. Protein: CASSLVSQPQHF.

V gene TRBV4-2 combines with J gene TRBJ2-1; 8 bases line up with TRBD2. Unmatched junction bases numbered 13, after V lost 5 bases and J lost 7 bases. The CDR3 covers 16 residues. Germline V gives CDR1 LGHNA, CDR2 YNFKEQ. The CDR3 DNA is TGTGCCAGCAGCGCATCAGCGGGAGCCCCGAGGAATGAGCAGTTCTTC. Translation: CASSASAGAPRNEQFF.

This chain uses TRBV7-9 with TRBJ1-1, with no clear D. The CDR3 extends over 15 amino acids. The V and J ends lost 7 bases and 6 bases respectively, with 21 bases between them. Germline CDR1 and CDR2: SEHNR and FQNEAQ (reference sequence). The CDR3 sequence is CASTVIEGYGAEAFF. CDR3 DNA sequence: TGTGCCAGCACCGTAATTGAGGGTTATGGCGCTGAAGCTTTCTTT.

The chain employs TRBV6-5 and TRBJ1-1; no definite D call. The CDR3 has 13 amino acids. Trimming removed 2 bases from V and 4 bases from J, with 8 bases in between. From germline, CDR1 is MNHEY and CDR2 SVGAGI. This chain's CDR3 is CASSYGRGTEAFF. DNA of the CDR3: TGTGCCAGCAGTTACGGGCGGGGCACTGAAGCTTTCTTT.

CDR3 sequence: CASSFSAGGGTDTQYF. The CDR3 nucleotides are TGCGCCAGCAGCTTCTCAGCGGGAGGAGGCACAGATACGCAGTATTTT. This chain joins TRBV5-1 and TRBJ2-3; TRBD2 matches 9 bases. The CDR3 contains 16 residues. Germline V gives CDR1 SGHRS, CDR2 YFSETQ. V trimming: 2 bases; J trimming: 1 base; junction bases outside the gene matches: 5. The full variable domain, its missing parts supplied by reference TRBV5-1 and TRBJ2-3, is KAGVTQTPRYLIKTRGQQVTLSCSPISGHRSVSWYQQTPGQGLQFLFEYFSETQRNKGNFPGRFSGRQFSNSRSEMNVSTLELGDSALYLCASSFSAGGGTDTQYFGPGTRLTVL.

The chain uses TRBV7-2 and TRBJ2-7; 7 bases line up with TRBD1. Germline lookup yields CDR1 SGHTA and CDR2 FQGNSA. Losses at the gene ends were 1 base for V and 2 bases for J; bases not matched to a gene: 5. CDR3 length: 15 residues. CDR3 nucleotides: TGTGCCAGCAGCTTAGGGGCAGGGGGTCCCTACGAGCAGTACTTC. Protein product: CASSLGAGGPYEQYF.

DNA for the CDR3: TGCGCCAGCAGCCAAGCCCCGGGACAGGGGGCGTACGAGCAGTACTTC. It codes for CASSQAPGQGAYEQYF. The chain recombines TRBV4-1 with TRBJ2-7; 12 bases map to TRBD1. Germline V CDR1 and CDR2: MGHRA, YSYEKL. This CDR3 spans 16 amino acids. The V segment lost 1 base and the J segment 4 bases; nucleotides outside the gene matches: 5.

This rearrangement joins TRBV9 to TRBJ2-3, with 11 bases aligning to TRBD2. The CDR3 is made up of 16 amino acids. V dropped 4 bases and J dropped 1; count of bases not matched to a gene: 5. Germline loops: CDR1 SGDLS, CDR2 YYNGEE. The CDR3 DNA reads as TGTGCCAGCAGCCGAAGGACTAGCGGGCGCACAGATACGCAGTATTTT. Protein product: CASSRRTSGRTDTQYF.

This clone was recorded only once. CDR3 DNA: TGTGCCAGTAGCACACAGGGGTTGAGGGAGACCCAGTACTTC. Translation gives CASSTQGLRETQYF. The chain has TRBV19 and TRBJ2-5; the match to TRBD1 covers 7 bases. The CDR3 is 14 amino acids. The J segment lost 5 bases and the V segment lost 6 bases, leaving 9 bases of the junction unmatched. Germline assignment: CDR1 LNHDA and CDR2 SQIVND (reference sequence).

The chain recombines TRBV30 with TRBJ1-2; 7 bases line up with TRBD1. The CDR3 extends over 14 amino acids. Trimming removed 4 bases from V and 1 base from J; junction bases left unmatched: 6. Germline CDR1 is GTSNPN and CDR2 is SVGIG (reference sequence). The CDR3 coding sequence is TGTGCCTGGAATCGACAGGGTTTTAACTATGGCTACACCTTC. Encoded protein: CAWNRQGFNYGYTF.

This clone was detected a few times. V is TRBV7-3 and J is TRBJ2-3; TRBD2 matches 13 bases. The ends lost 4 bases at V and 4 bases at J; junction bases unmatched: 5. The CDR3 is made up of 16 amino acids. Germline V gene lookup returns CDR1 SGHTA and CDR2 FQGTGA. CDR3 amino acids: CASSSGLAGVADTQYF. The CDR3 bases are TGTGCCAGCAGCTCCGGACTAGCGGGAGTGGCAGATACGCAGTATTTT.

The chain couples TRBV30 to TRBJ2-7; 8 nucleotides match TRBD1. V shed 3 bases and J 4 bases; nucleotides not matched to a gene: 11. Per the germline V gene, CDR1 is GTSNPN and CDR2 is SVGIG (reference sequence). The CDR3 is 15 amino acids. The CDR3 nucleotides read TGTGCCTGGAGGGGGACAGGCACTCTCGGGTACGAGCAGTACTTC. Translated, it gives CAWRGTGTLGYEQYF.

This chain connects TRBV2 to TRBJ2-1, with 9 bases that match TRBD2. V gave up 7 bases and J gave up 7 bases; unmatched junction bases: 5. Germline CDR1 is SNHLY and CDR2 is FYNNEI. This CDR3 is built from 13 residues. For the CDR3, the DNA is TGTGCCAGCAAACCGGGACTAGCTAATGAGCAGTTCTTC. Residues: CASKPGLANEQFF.

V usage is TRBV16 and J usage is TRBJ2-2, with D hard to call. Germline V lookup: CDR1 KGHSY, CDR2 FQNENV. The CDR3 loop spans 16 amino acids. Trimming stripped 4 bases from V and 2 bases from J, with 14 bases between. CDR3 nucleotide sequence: TGTGCCAGCAGCCCAACCGCCTCACTTAACACCGGGGAGCTGTTTTTT. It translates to CASSPTASLNTGELFF.

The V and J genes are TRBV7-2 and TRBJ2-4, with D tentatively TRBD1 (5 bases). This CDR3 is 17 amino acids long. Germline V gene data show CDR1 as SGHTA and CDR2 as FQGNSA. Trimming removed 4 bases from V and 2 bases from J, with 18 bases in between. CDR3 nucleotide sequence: TGTGCCAGCAGCTCTAGGGGATTCTCGTTCTCCAAAAACATTCAGTACTTC. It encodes CASSSRGFSFSKNIQYF.

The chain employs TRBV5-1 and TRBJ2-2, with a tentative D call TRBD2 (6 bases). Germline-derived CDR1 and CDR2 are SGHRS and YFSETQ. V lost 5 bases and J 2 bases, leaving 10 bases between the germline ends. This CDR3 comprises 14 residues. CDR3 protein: CASRWDSNTGELFF. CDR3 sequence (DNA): TGCGCCAGCAGGTGGGACTCAAACACCGGGGAGCTGTTTTTT. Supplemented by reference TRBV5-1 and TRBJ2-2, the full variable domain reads KAGVTQTPRYLIKTRGQQVTLSCSPISGHRSVSWYQQTPGQGLQFLFEYFSETQRNKGNFPGRFSGRQFSNSRSEMNVSTLELGDSALYLCASRWDSNTGELFFGEGSRLTVL.

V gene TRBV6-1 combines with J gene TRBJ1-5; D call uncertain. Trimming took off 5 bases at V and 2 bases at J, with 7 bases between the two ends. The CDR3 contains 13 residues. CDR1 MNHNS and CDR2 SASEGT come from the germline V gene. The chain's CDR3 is CASSFSGNQPQHF. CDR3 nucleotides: TGTGCCAGCAGTTTTTCCGGCAATCAGCCCCAGCATTTT.

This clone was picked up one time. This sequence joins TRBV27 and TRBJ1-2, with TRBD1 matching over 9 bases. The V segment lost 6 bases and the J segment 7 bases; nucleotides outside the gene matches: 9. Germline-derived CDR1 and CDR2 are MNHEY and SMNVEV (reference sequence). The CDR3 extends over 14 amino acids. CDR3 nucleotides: TGTGCCAGCAGCCCTCGGGACAGGGTTATTGGCTACACCTTC. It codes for CASSPRDRVIGYTF.

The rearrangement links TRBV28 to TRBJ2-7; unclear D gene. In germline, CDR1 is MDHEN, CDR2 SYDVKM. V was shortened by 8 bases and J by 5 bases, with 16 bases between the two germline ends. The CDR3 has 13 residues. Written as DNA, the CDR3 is TGTGCCAGCTTTACCGTGACACAACACGAGCAGTACTTC. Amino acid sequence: CASFTVTQHEQYF.

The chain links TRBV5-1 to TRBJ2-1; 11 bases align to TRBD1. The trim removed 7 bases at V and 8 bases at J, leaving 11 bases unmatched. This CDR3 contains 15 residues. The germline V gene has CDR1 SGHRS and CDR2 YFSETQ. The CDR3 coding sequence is TGCGCCAGCTACGCTCCTGGGACAGGGGGGGATGAGCAGTTCTTC. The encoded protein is CASYAPGTGGDEQFF.

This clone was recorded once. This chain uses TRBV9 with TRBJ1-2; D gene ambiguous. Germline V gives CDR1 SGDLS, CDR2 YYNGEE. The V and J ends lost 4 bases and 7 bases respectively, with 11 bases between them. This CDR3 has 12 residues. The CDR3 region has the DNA TGTGCCAGCAGCCCCGTAGCACTTGGCTACACCTTC. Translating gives CASSPVALGYTF.

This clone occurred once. CDR3 sequence (DNA): TGTGCCAGCAGCTCAAGGGACTGGGCGACTCTTAGCAATCAGCCCCAGCATTTT. Translating gives CASSSRDWATLSNQPQHF. The chain has TRBV7-9 and TRBJ1-5; D perhaps matches TRBD1 (5 bases). The CDR3 has 18 amino acids. With 4 bases removed from V and 0 bases from J, the gap between germline ends came to 19 bases. Germline V gene lookup returns CDR1 SEHNR and CDR2 FQNEAQ (reference sequence).